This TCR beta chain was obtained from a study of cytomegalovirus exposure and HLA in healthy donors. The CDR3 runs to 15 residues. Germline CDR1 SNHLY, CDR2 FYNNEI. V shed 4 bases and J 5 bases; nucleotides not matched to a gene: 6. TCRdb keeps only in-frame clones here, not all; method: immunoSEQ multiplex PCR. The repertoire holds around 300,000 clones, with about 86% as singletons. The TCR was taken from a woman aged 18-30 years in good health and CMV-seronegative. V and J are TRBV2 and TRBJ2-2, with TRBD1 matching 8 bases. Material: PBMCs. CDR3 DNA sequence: TGTGCCAGCAGTGCTGGACAGGGCAGGACCGGGGAGCTGTTTTTT. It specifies CASSAGQGRTGELFF.